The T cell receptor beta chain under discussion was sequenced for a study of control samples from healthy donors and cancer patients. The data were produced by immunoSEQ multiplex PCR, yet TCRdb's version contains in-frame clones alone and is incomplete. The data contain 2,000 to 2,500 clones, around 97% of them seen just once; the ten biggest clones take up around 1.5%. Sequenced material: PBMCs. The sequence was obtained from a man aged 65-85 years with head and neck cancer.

The CDR3 nucleotides read TGTGCCAGCAGCTTAGGTAGGGGGGAGCAGTACTTC. Residues: CASSLGRGEQYF. The genes are TRBV7-2 and TRBJ2-7; maybe TRBD1 (6 bases). CDR1 is SGHTA, CDR2 FQGNSA, per germline. Trimming cost V 1 base and J 7 bases, with 8 bases left between them. This CDR3 contains 12 residues.